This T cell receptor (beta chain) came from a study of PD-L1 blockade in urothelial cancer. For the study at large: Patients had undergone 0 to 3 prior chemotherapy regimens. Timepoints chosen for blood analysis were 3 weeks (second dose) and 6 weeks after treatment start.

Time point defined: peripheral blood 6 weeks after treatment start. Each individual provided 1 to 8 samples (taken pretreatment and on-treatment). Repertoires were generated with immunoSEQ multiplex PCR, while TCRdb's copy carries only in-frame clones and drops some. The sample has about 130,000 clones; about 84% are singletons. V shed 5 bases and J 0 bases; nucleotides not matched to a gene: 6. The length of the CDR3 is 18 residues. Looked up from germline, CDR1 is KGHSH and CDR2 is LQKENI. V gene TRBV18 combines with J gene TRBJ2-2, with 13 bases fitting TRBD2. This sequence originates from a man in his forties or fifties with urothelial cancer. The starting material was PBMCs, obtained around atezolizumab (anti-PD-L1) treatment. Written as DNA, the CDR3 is TGTGCCAGCTCATCGCTACTAGCGGGAGGGCCGAACACCGGGGAGCTGTTTTTT. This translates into CASSSLLAGGPNTGELFF.